Described below is a single T cell receptor beta chain sequence and its context. This specimen belongs to a study of beta chain features in type 1 diabetes. Donors contributed one heparinised blood draw apiece, averaging roughly 0.12 L. Sorting gave populations that all exceeded 95% purity. Every bit of the isolated RNA underwent reverse transcription, so sequencing read expressed TCRB transcripts. Some 3.6 million reads was the average for naive, central memory and regulatory T cell samples. The table came from immunoSEQ multiplex PCR; TCRdb's copy has only in-frame clones and leaves some out. The data contain approximately 150,000 clones, approximately 9.8% of them seen just once; the ten biggest clones take up approximately 0.65%. The CDR3 consists of 15 residues. The J segment lost 8 bases and the V segment lost 11 bases, leaving 14 bases of the junction unmatched. CDR1 and CDR2 (germline): LNHDA, SQIVND (reference sequence).

The receptor's source is a woman aged 40 to 55 in good health. The material sequenced was central memory CD4+ T cells from blood. The chain links TRBV19 to TRBJ1-6, with 8 bases matching TRBD1. The CDR3 DNA reads TGTGCCTCAGACAGGGGTGGATTTAGGGATTCACCCCTCCACTTT. This encodes CASDRGGFRDSPLHF.